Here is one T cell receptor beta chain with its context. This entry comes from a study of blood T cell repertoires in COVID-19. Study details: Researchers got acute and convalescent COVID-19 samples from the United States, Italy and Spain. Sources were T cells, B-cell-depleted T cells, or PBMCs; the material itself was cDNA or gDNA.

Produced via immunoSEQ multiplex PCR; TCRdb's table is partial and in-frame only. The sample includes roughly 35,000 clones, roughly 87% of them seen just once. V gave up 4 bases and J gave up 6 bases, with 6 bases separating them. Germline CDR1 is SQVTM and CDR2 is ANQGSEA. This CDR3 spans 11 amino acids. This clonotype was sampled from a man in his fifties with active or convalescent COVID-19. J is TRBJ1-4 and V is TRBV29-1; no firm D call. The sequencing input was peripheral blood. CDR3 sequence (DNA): TGCAGCGTTGGCTCAGATGAAAAACTGTTTTTT. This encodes CSVGSDEKLFF.